The 23 T cell receptor beta chains reported below all come from one sample, sequenced in a study of blood T cell repertoires in COVID-19. This table comes from immunoSEQ multiplex PCR, and its TCRdb copy is limited to in-frame clones, with some not included. Seen here are under 75,000 clones, 80% to 95% observed once, and the top ten hold 3.5% to 5.5%. The sample taken for sequencing was peripheral blood. The receptor source for this set is a man aged 50 or older with active COVID-19.

This rearrangement joins TRBV19 to TRBJ2-5; a weak D match, TRBD1 (6 bases). The CDR3 totals 13 residues. Germline lookup yields CDR1 LNHDA and CDR2 SQIVND (reference sequence). V was cut by 5 bases and J by 6 bases, with 13 bases left in between. The CDR3 nucleotides are TGTGCCAGTAGTCTAACGACAGGAAAGACCCAGTACTTC. It yields the protein CASSLTTGKTQYF.

The chain recombines TRBV6-1 with TRBJ2-1; 8 bases agree with TRBD1. The CDR3 sequence is 19 residues long. Trimming removed 2 bases from V and 4 bases from J; junction bases left unmatched: 16. Germline assignment: CDR1 MNHNS and CDR2 SASEGT. CDR3 bases: TGTGCCAGCAGTGAATATGCGAGTTCGTGGACAGGGCCATACAATGAGCAGTTCTTC. Translated, it gives CASSEYASSWTGPYNEQFF.

V usage is TRBV11-3 and J usage is TRBJ2-7, with 8 bases that match TRBD2. The CDR3 covers 17 residues. The germline V gene has CDR1 SGHNT and CDR2 YENEEA. The junction had 8 bases not matched to a gene; V was cut back by 1 base and J by 0 bases. The CDR3 is CASSLGASGLSSYEQYF. CDR3 in DNA: TGTGCCAGCAGCTTAGGTGCTAGCGGGCTGAGCTCCTACGAGCAGTACTTC.

CDR3 sequence: CASAGDSNQPQHF. The CDR3 nucleotides read TGTGCCAGCGCCGGGGATAGCAATCAGCCCCAGCATTTT. This sequence joins TRBV2 and TRBJ1-5; D is uncertain. Germline V gene data show CDR1 as SNHLY and CDR2 as FYNNEI. The CDR3 totals 13 residues. V lost 8 bases and J 0 bases, leaving 8 bases between the germline ends. The full variable domain, its missing parts supplied by reference TRBV2 and TRBJ1-5, is EPEVTQTPSHQVTQMGQEVILRCVPISNHLYFYWYRQILGQKVEFLVSFYNNEISEKSEIFDDQFSVERPDGSNFTLKIRSTKLEDSAMYFCASAGDSNQPQHFGDGTRLSIL.

The CDR3: CASISGSDETQYF. The CDR3 coding sequence is TGCGCCAGCATAAGCGGGAGCGATGAGACCCAGTACTTC. This chain connects TRBV5-1 to TRBJ2-5; 8 bases fit TRBD2. Losses at the gene ends were 6 bases for V and 5 bases for J; bases not matched to a gene: 6. Germline V lookup: CDR1 SGHRS, CDR2 YFSETQ. The CDR3 has 13 amino acids.

The chain has TRBV10-3 and TRBJ2-7; TRBD2 matches at 12 bases. This CDR3 contains 13 residues. With 11 bases clipped from V and 3 bases from J, the junction kept 5 bases outside the gene matches. CDR1 and CDR2 (germline): ENHRY, SYGVKD. The CDR3 region is CAAGLAGNYEQYF. The CDR3 DNA reads as TGTGCCGCAGGACTAGCGGGGAACTACGAGCAGTACTTC.

This chain links TRBV19 with TRBJ2-3; 15 nucleotides agree with TRBD2. The CDR3 totals 20 residues. V was clipped by 6 bases and J by 0 bases; unmatched bases: 13. CDR1 and CDR2 from the germline V gene are LNHDA and SQIVND (reference sequence). The CDR3 DNA reads TGTGCCAGTAGCACCGGGACTAGCGGGGGGTTTGATCGGAGCACAGATACGCAGTATTTT. This codes for CASSTGTSGGFDRSTDTQYF.

V usage is TRBV7-2 and J usage is TRBJ2-3; 8 bases align to TRBD2. Germline loops: CDR1 SGHTA, CDR2 FQGNSA. CDR3 length: 16 amino acids. Trimming removed 3 bases from V and 2 bases from J; junction bases left unmatched: 7. DNA for the CDR3: TGTGCCAGCAGCTTCGGGGGAGCGGGGGTCACAGATACGCAGTATTTT. It codes for CASSFGGAGVTDTQYF.

The rearrangement uses TRBV5-4 and TRBJ2-2; unclear D gene. V lost 1 base and J lost 5, with 15 bases in between. This CDR3 is 16 amino acids long. Germline-derived CDR1 and CDR2 are SGHNT and YYREEE (reference sequence). CDR3 region: CASSLIGAPGTGELFF. The CDR3 DNA reads as TGTGCCAGCAGCTTGATTGGTGCGCCAGGTACCGGGGAGCTGTTTTTT.

The chain couples TRBV5-8 to TRBJ2-3; D is perhaps TRBD2 (6 bases). CDR3 size: 14 residues. Germline lookup yields CDR1 SGHTS and CDR2 YDEGEE. V gave up 5 bases and J gave up 1 base, with 11 bases separating them. In DNA, the CDR3 is TGTGCCAGCAGGCGGGACGGAGGCACAGATACGCAGTATTTT. Translation gives CASRRDGGTDTQYF. The entire variable domain, with the rest obtained from reference TRBV5-8 and TRBJ2-3, is as follows: EAGVTQSPTHLIKTRGQQATLRCSPISGHTSVYWYQQALGLGLQFLLWYDEGEERNRGNFPPRFSGRQFPNYSSELNVNALELEDSALYLCASRRDGGTDTQYFGPGTRLTVL.

The CDR3 region is CASRYPNTGQETQYF. The CDR3 DNA reads as TGTGCCAGCAGATACCCTAATACGGGGCAAGAGACCCAGTACTTC. The rearrangement joins TRBV2 to TRBJ2-5; TRBD2 is a possible D gene (5 bases). The CDR3 length is 15 residues. CDR1 is SNHLY and CDR2 is FYNNEI in the germline V gene. V was pared by 6 bases and J by 2 bases, with 16 bases between.

The CDR3 region has the DNA TGTGCCAGCAGCCAAATCTACAGGGGAACCTACGAGCAGTACTTC. It translates to CASSQIYRGTYEQYF. This chain uses TRBV7-9 with TRBJ2-7; 7 bases fit TRBD1. Germline V gene data show CDR1 as SEHNR and CDR2 as FQNEAQ (reference sequence). The CDR3 extends over 15 amino acids. The V and J ends lost 5 bases and 2 bases, in that order; junction bases with no gene match: 9.

The chain joins TRBV29-1 to TRBJ2-5; perhaps TRBD1 as D (7 bases). Germline lookup yields CDR1 SQVTM and CDR2 ANQGSEA. The CDR3 sequence is 14 residues long. Trimming removed 6 bases from V and 5 bases from J, with 19 bases in between. As DNA, the CDR3 is TGCAGCGTCGCCAGGGGGGCAACAGTCGAGACCCAGTACTTC. This sequence encodes CSVARGATVETQYF.

The chain has TRBV2 and TRBJ2-7; D is ambiguous. This CDR3 contains 15 residues. V was clipped by 0 bases and J by 0 bases, with 9 bases between them. Germline V lookup: CDR1 SNHLY, CDR2 FYNNEI. This CDR3 reads CASSEAPGDSYEQYF. Written as DNA, the CDR3 is TGTGCCAGCAGTGAAGCGCCCGGAGACTCCTACGAGCAGTACTTC.

This sequence joins TRBV28 and TRBJ2-2; D is possibly TRBD1 (6 bases). V was cut by 7 bases and J by 6 bases, with 15 bases left in between. Per the germline V gene, CDR1 is MDHEN and CDR2 is SYDVKM. The CDR3 contains 14 residues. CDR3 loop: CASTPQGNPGELFF. The DNA for the CDR3 is TGTGCCAGCACTCCACAGGGAAACCCCGGGGAGCTGTTTTTT.

This rearrangement joins TRBV4-3 to TRBJ2-5; 7 nucleotides align to TRBD2. The CDR3 runs to 15 residues. V lost 5 bases and J lost 5; bases outside the gene matches: 11. Germline assignment: CDR1 LGHNA and CDR2 YSLEER. The CDR3 region has the DNA TGCGCCAGCAGCATTAGACACTTCGGGGGGGAGACCCAGTACTTC. Protein sequence: CASSIRHFGGETQYF.

As concerns this clone: Since no conserved phenylalanine or tryptophan closes the CDR3, a read error is the likely cause. The DNA is left out, because the CDR3 cannot be placed on it with certainty; the CDR3 is given as TCRdb lists it. V usage is TRBV6-1 and J usage is TRBJ1-2; no check of the table's D call, TRBD1, against the DNA was made. The germline gives CDR1 MNHNS, CDR2 SASEGT. The CDR3 is 13 amino acids long, termini counted. The CDR3 here is CASSEAVNGQSFL.

This clone has only one observation. The chain joins TRBV5-1 to TRBJ2-1; weak D call: TRBD1 (6 bases). The CDR3 contains 16 residues. CDR1 and CDR2 from the germline V gene are SGHRS and YFSETQ. V was pared by 4 bases and J by 0 bases, with 14 bases between. The CDR3 bases are TGCGCCAGCAGCCCGAGGACAGCGAGCTCCTACAATGAGCAGTTCTTC. It translates to CASSPRTASSYNEQFF.

The rearrangement links TRBV19 to TRBJ1-2; weak D call: TRBD1 (6 bases). This CDR3 has 13 amino acids. Trimming took 9 bases from V and 7 from J, leaving 18 bases between them. CDR1 is LNHDA, CDR2 SQIVND, per germline (reference sequence). The CDR3 sequence is CASHRELGSGYTF. The DNA for the CDR3 is TGTGCCAGCCACAGGGAATTGGGCAGTGGCTACACCTTC. Together with reference TRBV19 and TRBJ1-2, the CDR3 gives the full variable domain: DGGITQSPKYLFRKEGQNVTLSCEQNLNHDAMYWYRQDPGQGLRLIYYSQIVNDFQKGDIAEGYSVSREKKESFPLTVTSAQKNPTAFYLCASHRELGSGYTFGSGTRLTVV.

In its sample, this clone was seen once. V usage is TRBV11-2 and J usage is TRBJ2-1, with a possible D match to TRBD2 (6 bases). The CDR3 loop spans 15 amino acids. CDR1 SGHAT and CDR2 FQNNGV come from the germline V gene. Trimming left V 1 base short and J 4 bases short, with 11 bases between. CDR3 region: CASSLGSGGYNEQFF. The CDR3 DNA reads as TGTGCCAGCAGCTTAGGTAGCGGAGGGTACAATGAGCAGTTCTTC.

V usage is TRBV10-3 and J usage is TRBJ2-6, with D possibly matching TRBD1 (6 bases). Trimming cost V 6 bases and J 1 base, with 13 bases left between them. Germline CDR1 ENHRY, CDR2 SYGVKD. This CDR3 has 16 residues. The CDR3: CAIRPSQGSGANVLTF. DNA of the CDR3: TGTGCCATCAGACCTTCACAGGGATCTGGGGCCAACGTCCTGACTTTC.

The chain links TRBV5-6 to TRBJ2-3, with D hard to call. The CDR3 has 19 residues. V shed 2 bases and J shed 2 bases, with 24 bases lying between them. Germline V CDR1 and CDR2: SGHDT, YYEEEE. The CDR3 sequence is CASSLALRFTRPFTDTQYF. CDR3 nucleotides: TGTGCCAGCAGCTTAGCCCTGAGGTTTACCAGACCCTTCACAGATACGCAGTATTTT.

The rearrangement joins TRBV7-9 to TRBJ1-2; D not resolved. CDR1 and CDR2 from the germline V gene are SEHNR and FQNEAQ (reference sequence). The V gene lost 1 base and the J gene lost 4 bases, with 4 bases spanning the gap. This CDR3 has 12 amino acids. The CDR3 is CASSLDLYGYTF. The CDR3 DNA reads TGTGCCAGCAGCTTAGATCTCTATGGCTACACCTTC.